These 18 T cell receptor beta chains were sequenced from one sample in a study of Graves' ophthalmopathy and Graves' hyperthyroidism listed by TCRdb under 2018. Sequencing used an Illumina HiSeq 2000. TCR beta CDR3 regions were amplified from RNA transcripts for repertoire sequencing. The first round was an RT-PCR using HTBI primers with the Qiagen OneStep RT-PCR kit, and this first round was followed by a second-round multiplex PCR, then size selection and purification. In-frame beta chains were kept once TCRdb had trimmed the public reads at Q25 with fastp and called clones with MiXCR. Entries that share a CDR3 protein sequence are merged under the most common genes and DNA. The table for this sample lists almost 750,000 distinct CDR3 sequences; 40% of them were counted only once. The ten largest clones represent less than 55% of the sample. Material: peripheral blood. Every receptor here comes from an adult man with Graves' ophthalmopathy.

DNA of the CDR3: TGTGCCAGCAGCCATGTACTCCGGGACAGGAACCCCTACGAGCAGTACTTC. This sequence encodes CASSHVLRDRNPYEQYF. J is TRBJ2-7 and V is TRBV11-1; TRBD1 agrees at 8 bases. Germline lookup yields CDR1 SGHAT and CDR2 FQDESV (reference sequence). Trimming took 5 bases from V and 2 from J; bases not matched to a gene: 14. The CDR3 loop spans 17 amino acids.

This rearrangement joins TRBV10-3 to TRBJ1-2; 7 bases align to TRBD1. The CDR3 is made up of 12 amino acids. Germline lookup yields CDR1 ENHRY and CDR2 SYGVKD. With V trimmed by 8 bases and J by 2 bases, 2 bases remained unmatched. CDR3 nucleotide sequence: TGTGCCATCTCGGACAGGAACTATGGCTACACCTTC. Translating gives CAISDRNYGYTF.

The V gene is TRBV6-6, the J gene TRBJ1-1, with 11 bases that match TRBD1. Per germline, CDR1 MNHNY and CDR2 SVGAGI (reference sequence). The CDR3 length is 14 residues. Trimming cost V 4 bases and J 10 bases; bases outside gene matches: 8. The CDR3 here is CASSWTGGMGPAFF. CDR3 DNA sequence: TGTGCCAGCAGTTGGACAGGGGGCATGGGGCCAGCTTTCTTT.

This clonotype was counted a few times. The rearrangement joins TRBV19 to TRBJ2-2; D uncertain. The CDR3 consists of 16 residues. Germline CDR1 is LNHDA and CDR2 is SQIVND (reference sequence). Trimming took 4 bases from V and 0 from J, leaving 12 bases between them. The CDR3 sequence: CASSTPGGANTGELFF. For the CDR3, the DNA is TGTGCCAGTAGTACCCCTGGCGGAGCGAACACCGGGGAGCTGTTTTTT. The whole variable domain, filled in from reference TRBV19 and TRBJ2-2, reads DGGITQSPKYLFRKEGQNVTLSCEQNLNHDAMYWYRQDPGQGLRLIYYSQIVNDFQKGDIAEGYSVSREKKESFPLTVTSAQKNPTAFYLCASSTPGGANTGELFFGEGSRLTVL.

This clonotype was seen only a few times. The CDR3 loop is CASLDLAGGREQYF. CDR3 coding DNA: TGTGCCAGCCTGGACCTAGCGGGAGGAAGAGAGCAGTACTTC. The genes are TRBV11-1 and TRBJ2-7; 11 bases align to TRBD2. Germline V gene data show CDR1 as SGHAT and CDR2 as FQDESV (reference sequence). After removal of 8 bases from V and 7 bases from J, the junction contained 10 bases not matched to a gene. CDR3 length: 14 residues. Together with reference TRBV11-1 and TRBJ2-7, the CDR3 gives the full variable domain: EAEVAQSPRYKITEKSQAVAFWCDPISGHATLYWYRQILGQGPELLVQFQDESVVDDSQLPKDRFSAERLKGVDSTLKIQPAELGDSAMYLCASLDLAGGREQYFGPGTRLTVT.

This clonotype was seen ten or more times. The V call is TRBV11-2, the J call TRBJ2-7; no definite D call. Trimming stripped 1 base from V and 4 bases from J, with 11 bases between. Germline-derived CDR1 and CDR2 are SGHAT and FQNNGV. The CDR3 totals 14 residues. CDR3 residues: CASSLAHERYEQYF. The CDR3 nucleotides are TGTGCCAGCAGCTTAGCCCATGAAAGATACGAGCAGTACTTC.

The chain is built from TRBV20-1 and TRBJ1-6; 9 bases align to TRBD1. The V gene end was trimmed by 3 bases and the J gene end by 8 bases; junction bases not matched to a gene: 11. The CDR3 contains 16 residues. Germline V lookup: CDR1 DFQATT, CDR2 SNEGSKA (reference sequence). Here the CDR3 DNA reads TGCAGTGCTAGCCATTACAGGGGGCCAAAGGATTCACCCCTCCACTTT. Translating it yields CSASHYRGPKDSPLHF.

V usage is TRBV5-4 and J usage is TRBJ1-4, with no clear D. Germline loops: CDR1 SGHNT, CDR2 YYREEE (reference sequence). The CDR3 is 14 residues long. V was shortened by 4 bases and J by 6 bases, with 13 bases between the two germline ends. CDR3 DNA sequence: TGTGCCAGCAGCATGGTTGGTGAGGATGAAAAACTGTTTTTT. Encoded protein: CASSMVGEDEKLFF. Together with reference TRBV5-4 and TRBJ1-4, the CDR3 gives the full variable domain: ETGVTQSPTHLIKTRGQQVTLRCSSQSGHNTVSWYQQALGQGPQFIFQYYREEENGRGNFPPRFSGLQFPNYSSELNVNALELDDSALYLCASSMVGEDEKLFFGSGTQLSVL.

This sequence joins TRBV5-1 and TRBJ1-2; weak D call: TRBD1 (5 bases). Germline-derived CDR1 and CDR2 are SGHRS and YFSETQ. Trimming shortened V by 5 bases and J by 0 bases, and 14 bases separated the two germline ends. The CDR3 is 15 amino acids. In nucleotides, the CDR3 is TGCGCCAGCAGTTTGACAGTAACAGCTAACTATGGCTACACCTTC. It encodes CASSLTVTANYGYTF.

The DNA for the CDR3 is TGCAGTGCTAGTTGGGTCGACAGGGGGCGCGGGTATGAGACCCAGTACTTC. Amino acids: CSASWVDRGRGYETQYF. The gene calls are TRBV20-1 and TRBJ2-5; TRBD1 aligns across 10 bases. V trimming: 3 bases; J trimming: 5 bases; junction bases outside the gene matches: 15. The CDR3 contains 17 residues. Per germline, CDR1 DFQATT and CDR2 SNEGSKA (reference sequence).

The rearrangement joins TRBV7-9 to TRBJ1-5; TRBD1 might be the D (5 bases). Germline values: CDR1 SEHNR, CDR2 FQNEAQ (reference sequence). There are 17 residues in the CDR3. V lost 3 bases and J 4 bases, leaving 19 bases between the germline ends. This CDR3 reads CASSFSRGREGNQPQHF. In DNA form, the CDR3 reads TGTGCCAGCAGCTTCTCCCGGGGGAGGGAGGGGAATCAGCCCCAGCATTTT. Supplemented by reference TRBV7-9 and TRBJ1-5, the full variable domain reads DTGVSQNPRHKITKRGQNVTFRCDPISEHNRLYWYRQTLGQGPEFLTYFQNEAQLEKSRLLSDRFSAERPKGSFSTLEIQRTEQGDSAMYLCASSFSRGREGNQPQHFGDGTRLSIL.

The sample holds many counts of this clonotype. V is TRBV29-1 and J is TRBJ1-1, with a weak D call TRBD1 (5 bases). Per germline, CDR1 SQVTM and CDR2 ANQGSEA. The CDR3 contains 13 residues. The V gene lost 7 bases and the J gene lost 1 base, with 13 bases spanning the gap. The CDR3, as DNA: TGCAGCGCGGGGGGGGTGGGGAACACTGAAGCTTTCTTT. This sequence encodes CSAGGVGNTEAFF.

This clonotype was observed a few times. This chain connects TRBV5-1 to TRBJ2-5; D gene unclear. The CDR3 has 14 residues. The germline CDR1 and CDR2 sequences are SGHRS and YFSETQ. Trimming shortened V by 7 bases and J by 1 base, and 14 bases separated the two germline ends. CDR3 in amino acids: CASRTLPGQETQYF. The CDR3 DNA reads as TGCGCCAGCCGGACGCTCCCGGGCCAAGAGACCCAGTACTTC.

This clonotype was recorded a few times. The gene calls are TRBV20-1 and TRBJ2-6; D is unresolved. The CDR3 contains 13 residues. V lost 6 bases and J 3 bases, leaving 9 bases between the germline ends. From germline, CDR1 is DFQATT and CDR2 SNEGSKA (reference sequence). CDR3 loop: CSASGFGANVLTF. The CDR3 coding sequence is TGCAGTGCCTCCGGGTTTGGGGCCAACGTCCTGACTTTC.

The rearrangement joins TRBV2 to TRBJ2-5, with D possibly matching TRBD2 (6 bases). CDR3 length: 14 amino acids. V lost 8 bases to trimming and J lost 5 bases, with 18 bases between them. Germline V gene sequence: CDR1 SNHLY, CDR2 FYNNEI. The CDR3 bases are TGTGCCAGCTCACCACTCGGGGGATCGGAGACCCAGTACTTC. It is translated as CASSPLGGSETQYF.

This clonotype was recorded many times. The rearrangement links TRBV10-3 to TRBJ2-7; the D is unclear. Germline V gene sequence: CDR1 ENHRY, CDR2 SYGVKD. CDR3 length: 12 residues. Trimming took off 2 bases at V and 0 bases at J, with 2 bases between the two ends. CDR3 residues: CAISEASYEQYF. The CDR3 nucleotides are TGTGCCATCAGTGAGGCCTCCTACGAGCAGTACTTC.

There are a few counts of this clonotype. The CDR3 bases are TGTGCCAGCAGCGTGGGCCTTAGGGCTTTCTTT. Translated, it gives CASSVGLRAFF. J is TRBJ1-1 and V is TRBV5-6; no reliable D call. The ends were cut back, 4 bases at V and 11 bases at J, with 12 bases in the middle. Germline CDR1 and CDR2: SGHDT and YYEEEE. The CDR3 has 11 amino acids.

This clonotype was counted ten times or more. This chain joins TRBV10-2 and TRBJ1-1, with D possibly TRBD1 on 6 matching bases. V was pared by 5 bases and J by 1 base, with 11 bases between. The CDR3 length is 14 residues. CDR1 and CDR2 from the germline V gene are WSHSY and SAAADI. The CDR3 nucleotides read TGCGCCAGCAGTACCGACAGGAAGAACACTGAAGCTTTCTTT. It yields the protein CASSTDRKNTEAFF.